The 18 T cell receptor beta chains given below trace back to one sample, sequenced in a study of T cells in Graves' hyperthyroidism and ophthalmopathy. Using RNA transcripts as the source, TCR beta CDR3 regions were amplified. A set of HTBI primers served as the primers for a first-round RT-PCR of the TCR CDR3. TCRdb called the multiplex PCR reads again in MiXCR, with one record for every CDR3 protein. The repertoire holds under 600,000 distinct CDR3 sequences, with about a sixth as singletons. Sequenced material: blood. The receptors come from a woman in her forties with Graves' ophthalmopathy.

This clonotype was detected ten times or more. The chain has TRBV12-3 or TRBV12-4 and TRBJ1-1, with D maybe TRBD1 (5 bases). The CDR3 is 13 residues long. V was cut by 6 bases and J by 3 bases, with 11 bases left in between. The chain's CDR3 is CASREDTDTEAFF. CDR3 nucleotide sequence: TGTGCCAGCAGAGAGGACACCGACACTGAAGCTTTCTTT.

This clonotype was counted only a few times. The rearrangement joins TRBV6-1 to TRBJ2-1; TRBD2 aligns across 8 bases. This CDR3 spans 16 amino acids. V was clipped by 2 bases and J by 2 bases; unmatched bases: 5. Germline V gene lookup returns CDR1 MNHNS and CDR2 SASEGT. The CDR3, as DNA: TGTGCCAGCAGTGAACGGAGCGGGAGAACCTACAATGAGCAGTTCTTC. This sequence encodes CASSERSGRTYNEQFF.

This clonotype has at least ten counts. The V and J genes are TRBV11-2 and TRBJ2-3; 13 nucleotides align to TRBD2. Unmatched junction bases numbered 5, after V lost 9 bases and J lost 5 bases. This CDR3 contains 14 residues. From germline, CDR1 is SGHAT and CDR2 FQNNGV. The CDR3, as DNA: TGTGCCAGTCGGACTAGCGGGGGAGGAGATACGCAGTATTTT. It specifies CASRTSGGGDTQYF.

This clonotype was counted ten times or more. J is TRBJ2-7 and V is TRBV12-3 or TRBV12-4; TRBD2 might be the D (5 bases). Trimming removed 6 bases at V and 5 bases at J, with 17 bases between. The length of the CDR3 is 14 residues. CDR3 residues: CASSRPPTSNEQYF. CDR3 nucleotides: TGTGCCAGCAGCCGCCCCCCAACTAGTAACGAGCAGTACTTC.

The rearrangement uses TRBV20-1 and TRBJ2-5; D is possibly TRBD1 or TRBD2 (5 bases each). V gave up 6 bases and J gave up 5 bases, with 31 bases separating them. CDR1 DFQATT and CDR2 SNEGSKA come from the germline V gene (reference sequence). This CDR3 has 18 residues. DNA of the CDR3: TGCAGTGCCTTGGTGGATCCGGGACCGGGACGGAGACTGGAGACCCAGTACTTC. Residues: CSALVDPGPGRRLETQYF.

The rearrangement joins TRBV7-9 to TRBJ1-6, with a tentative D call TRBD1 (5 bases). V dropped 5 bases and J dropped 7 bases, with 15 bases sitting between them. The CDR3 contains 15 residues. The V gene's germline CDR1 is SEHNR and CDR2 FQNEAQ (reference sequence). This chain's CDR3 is CASSDQGMKNSPLHF. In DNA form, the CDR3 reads TGTGCCAGCAGCGATCAGGGAATGAAGAATTCACCCCTCCACTTT.

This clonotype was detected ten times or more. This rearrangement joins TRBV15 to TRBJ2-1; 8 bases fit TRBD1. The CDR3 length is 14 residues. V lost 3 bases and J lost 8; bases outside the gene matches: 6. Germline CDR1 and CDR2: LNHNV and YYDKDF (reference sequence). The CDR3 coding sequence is TGTGCCACCAGCAGGCGACAGGGGAACTATGAGCAGTTCTTC. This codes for CATSRRQGNYEQFF.

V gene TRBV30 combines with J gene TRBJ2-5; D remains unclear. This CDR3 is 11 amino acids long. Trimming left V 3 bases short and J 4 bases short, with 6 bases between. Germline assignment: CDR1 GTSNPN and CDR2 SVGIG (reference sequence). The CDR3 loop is CAWSSRETQYF. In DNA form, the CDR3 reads TGTGCCTGGAGCTCCCGAGAGACCCAGTACTTC.

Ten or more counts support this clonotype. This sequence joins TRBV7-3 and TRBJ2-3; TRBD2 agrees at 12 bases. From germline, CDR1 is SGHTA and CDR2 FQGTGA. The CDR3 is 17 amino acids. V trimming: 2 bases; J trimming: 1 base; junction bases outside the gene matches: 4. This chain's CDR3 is CASSLLAGGHRTDTQYF. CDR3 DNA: TGTGCCAGCAGCTTACTAGCGGGGGGGCATCGCACAGATACGCAGTATTTT.

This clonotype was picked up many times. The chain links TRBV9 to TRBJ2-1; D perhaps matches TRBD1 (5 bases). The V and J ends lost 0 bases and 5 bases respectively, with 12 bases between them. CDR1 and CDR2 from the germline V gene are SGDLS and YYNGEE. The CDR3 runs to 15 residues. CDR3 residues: CASSVGAGMHNEQFF. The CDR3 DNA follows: TGTGCCAGCAGCGTAGGGGCAGGGATGCACAATGAGCAGTTCTTC.

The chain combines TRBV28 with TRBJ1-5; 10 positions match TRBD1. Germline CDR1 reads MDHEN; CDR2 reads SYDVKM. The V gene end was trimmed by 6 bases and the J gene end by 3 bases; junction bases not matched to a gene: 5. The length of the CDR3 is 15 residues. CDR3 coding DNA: TGTGCCAGCAGGAGTGGGACAGGGGCCAATCAGCCCCAGCATTTT. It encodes CASRSGTGANQPQHF.

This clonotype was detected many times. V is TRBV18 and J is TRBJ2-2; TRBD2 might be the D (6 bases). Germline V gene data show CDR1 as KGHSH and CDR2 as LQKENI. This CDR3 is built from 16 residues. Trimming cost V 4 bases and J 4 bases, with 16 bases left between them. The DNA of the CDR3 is TGTGCCAGCTCACTATCGGGACTCAGTGGCACCGGGGAGCTGTTTTTT. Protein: CASSLSGLSGTGELFF.

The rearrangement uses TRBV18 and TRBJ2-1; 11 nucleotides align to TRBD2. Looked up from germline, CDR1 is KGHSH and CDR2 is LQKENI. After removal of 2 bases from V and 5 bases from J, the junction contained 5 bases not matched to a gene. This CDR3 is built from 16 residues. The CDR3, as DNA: TGTGCCAGCTCACCAAAACTAGCGGGGGCAAACAATGAGCAGTTCTTC. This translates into CASSPKLAGANNEQFF.

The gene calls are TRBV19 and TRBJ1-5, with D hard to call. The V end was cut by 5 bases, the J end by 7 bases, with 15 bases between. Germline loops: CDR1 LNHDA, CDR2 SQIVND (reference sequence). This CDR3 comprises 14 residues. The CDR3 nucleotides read TGTGCCAGTAGTTTTGAGCCCCTCGGGCAGCCCCAGCATTTT. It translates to CASSFEPLGQPQHF.

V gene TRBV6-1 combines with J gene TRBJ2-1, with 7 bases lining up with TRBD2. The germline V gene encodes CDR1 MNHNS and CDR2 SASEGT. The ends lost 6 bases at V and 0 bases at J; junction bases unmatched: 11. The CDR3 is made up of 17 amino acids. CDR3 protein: CASSPRGGPSSYNEQFF. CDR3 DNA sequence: TGTGCCAGCAGCCCCCGGGGAGGGCCTAGCTCCTACAATGAGCAGTTCTTC.

The DNA of the CDR3 is TGTGCCAGCTCACCCGGACATGCACAAGAGACCCAGTACTTC. Translation gives CASSPGHAQETQYF. The chain recombines TRBV18 with TRBJ2-5; a weak D match, TRBD1 (5 bases). V was clipped by 3 bases and J by 2 bases, with 10 bases between them. Germline lookup yields CDR1 KGHSH and CDR2 LQKENI. The CDR3 totals 14 residues.

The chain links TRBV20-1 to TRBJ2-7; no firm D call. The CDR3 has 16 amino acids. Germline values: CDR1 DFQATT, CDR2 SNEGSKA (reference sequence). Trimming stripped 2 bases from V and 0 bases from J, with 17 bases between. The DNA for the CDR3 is TGCAGTGCTAGACCGCTAGGACGGAGCAGCTCCTACGAGCAGTACTTC. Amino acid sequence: CSARPLGRSSSYEQYF.

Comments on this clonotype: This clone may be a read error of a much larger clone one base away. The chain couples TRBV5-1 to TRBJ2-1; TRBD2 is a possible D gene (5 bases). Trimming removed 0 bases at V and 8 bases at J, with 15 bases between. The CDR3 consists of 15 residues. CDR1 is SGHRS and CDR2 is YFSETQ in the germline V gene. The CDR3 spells CASSLGTARYDEQFF. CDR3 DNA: TGCGCCAGCAGCTTGGGGACTGCTCGATACGATGAGCAGTTCTTC.